This T cell receptor beta chain is from a study of cytomegalovirus exposure and HLA in healthy donors. General study findings and limits: According to a subsequent analysis, TCR clusters from the first cohort were inclined to appear together in the 120 or so validation repertoires. Most observed TCR sequences were rare, whereas some public TCRs were detected in many donors.

Only in-frame clones appear in the TCRdb table, and some are missing; sequencing was by immunoSEQ multiplex PCR. The table includes about 110,000 clones, about 85% detected once. The CDR3 has 19 residues. Germline V gene lookup returns CDR1 SGHRS and CDR2 YFSETQ. V dropped 4 bases and J dropped 4; count of bases not matched to a gene: 17. While the first cohort had around 700 subjects, the donors belonged to the separate validation cohort of over a hundred subjects. To note about this clone: The antigen remains undetermined.

The sequenced material came from PBMCs. This receptor was identified in a woman under 30 in good health and CMV-seronegative. The V call is TRBV5-1, the J call TRBJ2-2, with 9 bases identical to TRBD2. The CDR3 DNA is TGCGCCAGCAGCATGCTCAGTACCGAGCGGGGGGTATTCACCGGGGAGCTGTTTTTT. Residues: CASSMLSTERGVFTGELFF.